The 30 T cell receptor beta chains given below trace back to one sample, sequenced in a study of cytomegalovirus exposure and HLA in healthy donors (TCRdb year 2017). The receptor library was made with the immunoSEQ multiplex PCR assay. A mixture of 60 forward primers for TCR Vbeta segments and 13 reverse primers for TCR Jbeta segments was used in the multiplex PCR. TCRdb retrieved this table from immuneACCESS and kept in-frame rearrangements only. Not all clones are present; in checked studies, unresolved V genes account for under half, and no reason is known for the remainder. Here the sample has under 200,000 clones; roughly 76% occur a single time. Roughly 2% of the sample belongs to the ten largest clones. Source material: PBMCs. These receptors all stem from a human donor in good health.

The chain is built from TRBV11-2 and TRBJ1-6; D unclear. The germline V and J ends were trimmed by 5 bases and 9 bases, with 14 bases remaining between them. The germline V gene has CDR1 SGHAT and CDR2 FQNNGV. CDR3 length: 14 amino acids. CDR3 in amino acids: CASSPGVAGSPLHF. The CDR3 nucleotides are TGTGCCAGCAGCCCCGGGGTGGCGGGTTCACCCCTCCACTTT.

The chain couples TRBV6-1 to TRBJ1-5, with D perhaps matching TRBD1 (5 bases). The CDR3 covers 14 residues. Germline V gene data show CDR1 as MNHNS and CDR2 as SASEGT. Trimming shortened V by 2 bases and J by 7 bases, and 12 bases separated the two germline ends. CDR3 coding DNA: TGTGCCAGCAGTGAAACGGGGGTCGGGCAGCCCCAGCATTTT. It translates to CASSETGVGQPQHF.

This chain connects TRBV7-2 to TRBJ1-1, with D maybe TRBD1 (5 bases). This CDR3 spans 15 amino acids. Trimming took 5 bases from V and 3 from J, leaving 16 bases between them. Germline CDR1 reads SGHTA; CDR2 reads FQGNSA. CDR3 bases: TGTGCCAGCAGCCGCGAAGGGGTCTGGGACACTGAAGCTTTCTTT. Its translation: CASSREGVWDTEAFF. The complete variable domain, with remaining parts taken from reference TRBV7-2 and TRBJ1-1, reads GAGVSQSPSNKVTEKGKDVELRCDPISGHTALYWYRQSLGQGLEFLIYFQGNSAPDKSGLPSDRFSAERTGGSVSTLTIQRTQQEDSAVYLCASSREGVWDTEAFFGQGTRLTVV.

J is TRBJ2-1 and V is TRBV29-1; 7 bases fit TRBD2. Germline V CDR1 and CDR2: SQVTM, ANQGSEA. The CDR3 sequence is 17 residues long. With V trimmed by 5 bases and J by 0 bases, 13 bases remained unmatched. CDR3 loop: CSVLTTWGGLSYNEQFF. As DNA, the CDR3 is TGCAGCGTTTTGACGACTTGGGGGGGACTCTCCTACAATGAGCAGTTCTTC.

V is TRBV9 and J is TRBJ1-3; 7 bases align to TRBD1. The germline V gene encodes CDR1 SGDLS and CDR2 YYNGEE. Trimming removed 4 bases from V and 0 bases from J; junction bases left unmatched: 7. The CDR3 has 16 amino acids. The CDR3 protein is CASSKQGKSSGNTIYF. Written as DNA, the CDR3 is TGTGCCAGCAGCAAACAGGGGAAAAGCTCTGGAAACACCATATATTTT.

With respect to this clone: It is unclear where the CDR3 begins or ends on the DNA, so no DNA is shown, and the CDR3 is as TCRdb lists it. The genes are TRBV6-5 and TRBJ2-7; TRBD2 is the table's D call and was not checked against the DNA. Germline V gene lookup returns CDR1 MNHEY and CDR2 SVGAGI. The CDR3 is 16 residues long, counting both termini. The CDR3 spells CASSSSGAGVRNEQYF.

This chain links TRBV27 with TRBJ1-2, with 9 nucleotides matching TRBD1. Per germline, CDR1 MNHEY and CDR2 SMNVEV (reference sequence). The junction had 6 bases not matched to a gene; V was cut back by 5 bases and J by 5 bases. The CDR3 is 14 residues long. The CDR3 DNA sequence: TGTGCCAGCAGTAACCCGGGACAGGGATATGGCTACACCTTC. Residues: CASSNPGQGYGYTF.

The chain recombines TRBV11-2 with TRBJ2-2, with D possibly TRBD1 on 6 matching bases. The germline V gene encodes CDR1 SGHAT and CDR2 FQNNGV. The CDR3 length is 15 residues. V lost 5 bases, J lost 4 bases, and 14 bases lay in between. CDR3 bases: TGTGCCAGCAGCCCGGAGACAGGATTCACCGGGGAGCTGTTTTTT. Its translation is CASSPETGFTGELFF. Drawing the rest from reference TRBV11-2 and TRBJ2-2, the complete variable domain is EAGVAQSPRYKIIEKRQSVAFWCNPISGHATLYWYQQILGQGPKLLIQFQNNGVVDDSQLPKDRFSAERLKGVDSTLKIQPAKLEDSAVYLCASSPETGFTGELFFGEGSRLTVL.

The chain combines TRBV4-1 with TRBJ2-3, with TRBD1 identical over 7 bases. J lost 3 bases, V lost 3 bases, and 12 bases had no gene match. The CDR3 has 17 amino acids. Looked up from germline, CDR1 is MGHRA and CDR2 is YSYEKL. The CDR3: CASSQEKPGQLTDTQYF. The CDR3 DNA reads as TGCGCCAGCAGCCAGGAAAAACCGGGACAGTTGACAGATACGCAGTATTTT.

The chain carries TRBV5-4 and TRBJ2-6; TRBD1 aligns across 9 bases. Losses at the gene ends were 4 bases for V and 2 bases for J; bases not matched to a gene: 4. The CDR3 consists of 16 residues. The germline V gene has CDR1 SGHNT and CDR2 YYREEE (reference sequence). CDR3 coding DNA: TGTGCCAGCAGCCTACAGGGGGCGGCTGGGGCCAACGTCCTGACTTTC. Translating it yields CASSLQGAAGANVLTF.

The genes are TRBV29-1 and TRBJ1-2; 7 nucleotides agree with TRBD1. The V gene's germline CDR1 is SQVTM and CDR2 ANQGSEA. The V segment lost 2 bases and the J segment 5 bases; nucleotides outside the gene matches: 5. CDR3 size: 13 residues. The CDR3 sequence: CSVETTGYYGYTF. CDR3 DNA sequence: TGCAGCGTTGAAACGACAGGGTATTATGGCTACACCTTC.

The chain recombines TRBV19 with TRBJ1-2; TRBD1 agrees at 9 bases. Unmatched junction bases numbered 1, after V lost 2 bases and J lost 6 bases. The CDR3 consists of 13 residues. Germline CDR1 LNHDA, CDR2 SQIVND (reference sequence). CDR3 residues: CASSIRTGDGYTF. For the CDR3, the DNA is TGTGCCAGTAGTATACGGACAGGGGATGGCTACACCTTC.

V is TRBV5-1 and J is TRBJ1-6, with TRBD1 matching 8 bases. CDR1 is SGHRS, CDR2 YFSETQ, per germline. The CDR3 length is 14 residues. J lost 7 bases, V lost 2 bases, and 2 bases had no gene match. Written as DNA, the CDR3 is TGCGCCAGCAGCTTCGGACAGGGCAATTCACCCCTCCACTTT. Translating gives CASSFGQGNSPLHF.

The chain combines TRBV10-3 with TRBJ2-2; 9 positions agree with TRBD2. J lost 0 bases, V lost 2 bases, and 4 bases had no gene match. Germline CDR1 and CDR2: ENHRY and SYGVKD. CDR3 length: 17 residues. As DNA, the CDR3 is TGTGCCATCAGTGAGAGGCTAGCGGGGACGAACACCGGGGAGCTGTTTTTT. Its translation is CAISERLAGTNTGELFF.

The chain uses TRBV27 and TRBJ2-3; 10 bases are shared with TRBD2. This CDR3 has 17 amino acids. V lost 2 bases to trimming and J lost 3 bases; unmatched junction nucleotides: 8. Germline-derived CDR1 and CDR2 are MNHEY and SMNVEV (reference sequence). The CDR3 is CASSLGSSGGRTDTQYF. CDR3 DNA sequence: TGTGCCAGCAGTTTAGGGTCTAGCGGGGGTAGGACAGATACGCAGTATTTT.

This rearrangement joins TRBV11-3 to TRBJ1-1; a possible D gene is TRBD1 (6 bases). This CDR3 has 15 amino acids. Trimming removed 1 base from V and 5 bases from J, with 14 bases in between. The germline CDR1 and CDR2 sequences are SGHNT and YENEEA. The DNA for the CDR3 is TGTGCCAGCAGCTTAGTGTACAGGGCGGGTACTGAAGCTTTCTTT. Translating it yields CASSLVYRAGTEAFF.

The gene calls are TRBV6-1 and TRBJ2-5; possibly TRBD1 for D (5 bases). V lost 4 bases and J lost 2, with 11 bases in between. Germline assignment: CDR1 MNHNS and CDR2 SASEGT. This CDR3 comprises 14 residues. For the CDR3, the DNA is TGTGCCAGCAGTGTTGGACACAAACAAGAGACCCAGTACTTC. Translated: CASSVGHKQETQYF.

The chain has TRBV11-2 and TRBJ2-3, with TRBD1 matching over 11 bases. The CDR3 has 16 residues. CDR1 is SGHAT, CDR2 FQNNGV, per germline. Trimming took 7 bases from V and 5 from J; bases not matched to a gene: 11. Here the CDR3 DNA reads TGTGCCAGCACCCCATCGGGGACAGGGGGAGGAGATACGCAGTATTTT. Protein sequence: CASTPSGTGGGDTQYF.

The chain couples TRBV2 to TRBJ2-7, with TRBD1 matching over 12 bases. Germline V gene lookup returns CDR1 SNHLY and CDR2 FYNNEI. V shed 7 bases and J 4 bases; nucleotides not matched to a gene: 8. The CDR3 has 15 residues. DNA for the CDR3: TGTGCCAGCACAGATCCGGGACAGGGGGCTTACGAGCAGTACTTC. This gives the protein CASTDPGQGAYEQYF.

This chain connects TRBV10-3 to TRBJ1-5; maybe TRBD1 (6 bases). The length of the CDR3 is 15 residues. Per germline, CDR1 ENHRY and CDR2 SYGVKD. V lost 0 bases and J 7 bases, leaving 13 bases between the germline ends. CDR3 DNA sequence: TGTGCCATCAGTGAGTCAGACAGGCTCGGCCAGCCCCAGCATTTT. Translated: CAISESDRLGQPQHF.

This rearrangement joins TRBV6-5 to TRBJ2-1; D might be TRBD2 (5 bases). CDR1 is MNHEY and CDR2 is SVGAGI in the germline V gene. The V end lost 5 bases, the J end lost 10 bases, and 9 bases lay between the germline ends. The CDR3 sequence is 11 residues long. In DNA, the CDR3 is TGTGCCAGCAGTGGCGGGTGGGAGCAGTTCTTC. It yields the protein CASSGGWEQFF.

This chain links TRBV14 with TRBJ2-5; D possibly corresponds to TRBD2 (6 bases). With 3 bases removed from V and 0 bases from J, the gap between germline ends came to 17 bases. Per germline, CDR1 SGHDN and CDR2 FVKESK. This CDR3 spans 17 amino acids. In DNA form, the CDR3 reads TGTGCCAGCAGCCAGGGTGGGGGACTGACGTACCAAGAGACCCAGTACTTC. It codes for CASSQGGGLTYQETQYF.

The chain recombines TRBV6-5 with TRBJ1-1, with unresolved D. V lost 4 bases to trimming and J lost 7 bases, with 16 bases between them. The length of the CDR3 is 14 residues. Germline assignment: CDR1 MNHEY and CDR2 SVGAGI. In nucleotides, the CDR3 is TGTGCCAGCAGTTCCCCCTTGGGCAGTAATGAAGCTTTCTTT. The encoded protein is CASSSPLGSNEAFF.

This chain joins TRBV2 and TRBJ1-5; no clear D gene. In germline, CDR1 is SNHLY, CDR2 FYNNEI. This CDR3 is built from 15 residues. V lost 1 base, J lost 5 bases, and 12 bases lay in between. The CDR3 is CASSEDPFGYQPQHF. The CDR3 region has the DNA TGTGCCAGCAGTGAAGATCCATTCGGGTATCAGCCCCAGCATTTT.

This clone was detected once. The genes are TRBV5-1 and TRBJ2-5; D gene unclear. Trimming stripped 0 bases from V and 2 bases from J, with 8 bases between. The CDR3 totals 14 residues. Germline V gives CDR1 SGHRS, CDR2 YFSETQ. DNA of the CDR3: TGCGCCAGCAGCTTGGAGAGGCCGCAAGAGACCCAGTACTTC. This translates into CASSLERPQETQYF.

This rearrangement joins TRBV25-1 to TRBJ1-1, with D possibly matching TRBD1 (5 bases). The CDR3 is made up of 14 amino acids. The V end lost 4 bases, the J end lost 0 bases, and 9 bases lay between the germline ends. Germline CDR1 MGHDK, CDR2 SYGVNS. DNA of the CDR3: TGTGCCAGCAGTGCTTCACAGGTGAACACTGAAGCTTTCTTT. Translating it yields CASSASQVNTEAFF.

This clone was found a few times. J is TRBJ1-1 and V is TRBV6-1, with 10 bases aligning to TRBD1. There are 15 residues in the CDR3. The V segment lost 6 bases and the J segment 0 bases; nucleotides outside the gene matches: 4. The germline gives CDR1 MNHNS, CDR2 SASEGT. The DNA for the CDR3 is TGTGCCAGCAGCCCGACAGGGGGCATGAACACTGAAGCTTTCTTT. This gives the protein CASSPTGGMNTEAFF.

V is TRBV4-1 and J is TRBJ2-7; 9 bases align to TRBD2. Germline V CDR1 and CDR2: MGHRA, YSYEKL. This CDR3 contains 16 residues. Trimming cost V 2 bases and J 3 bases; bases outside gene matches: 8. CDR3 in DNA: TGCGCCAGCAGCCAATTTGGTGGAGCGGGGGGCTACGAGCAGTACTTC. Its protein is CASSQFGGAGGYEQYF.

The chain uses TRBV5-1 and TRBJ1-2, with 7 bases fitting TRBD1. V lost 4 bases and J lost 7; bases outside the gene matches: 10. CDR1 SGHRS and CDR2 YFSETQ come from the germline V gene. The CDR3 has 14 residues. CDR3 coding DNA: TGCGCCAGCAGCCCCGGGCCAGGGGGTTTTGGCTACACCTTC. Encoded protein: CASSPGPGGFGYTF.

The genes are TRBV7-9 and TRBJ1-2; D might be TRBD1 (6 bases). V was clipped by 1 base and J by 4 bases, with 13 bases between them. The germline V gene encodes CDR1 SEHNR and CDR2 FQNEAQ (reference sequence). The CDR3 spans 15 residues. Here the CDR3 reads CASSLGGQGRYGYTF. DNA of the CDR3: TGTGCCAGCAGCTTAGGGGGGCAGGGCCGCTATGGCTACACCTTC.